The rows below give T cell receptor beta chains drawn from one sample of a study of post-analysis software for immune sequencing data. TCRdb processed the PCR reads anew with MiXCR; each CDR3 protein has one entry. The sample comprises roughly 800,000 distinct CDR3 sequences, approximately 30% of which are singletons, and around 0.6% rests with the top ten. The sequencing sample was made of blood. These receptors all stem from a girl aged 5-17 years with multiple sclerosis. CDR3s include the opening cysteine and the closing phenylalanine or tryptophan. Fields, in order: CDR3 length, D gene, V gene, J gene, clone size, CDR3 protein, CDR3 DNA. D genes are given only for firm matches. Clone sizes are given selectively: once, few, many, or a class where the clone is expanded.

length: 16; D: -; V: TRBV4-3; J: TRBJ2-4; size: few; CDR3: CASSQETDQTKNIQYF; DNA: TGCGCCAGCAGCCAAGAGACAGACCAAACCAAAAACATTCAGTACTTC
length: 15; D: -; V: TRBV7-2; J: TRBJ2-5; size: -; CDR3: CASSAGRGLCETQYF; DNA: TGTGCCAGCAGCGCGGGGAGGGGGCTCTGTGAGACCCAGTACTTC
length: 15; D: -; V: TRBV5-1; J: TRBJ2-7; size: -; CDR3: CASSRVAGSTTEQYF; DNA: TGCGCCAGCAGCAGGGTCGCGGGCTCCACGACCGAGCAGTATTTC
length: 17; D: TRBD2; V: TRBV7-2; J: TRBJ2-3; size: -; CDR3: CASSLGTSGRRVDTQYF; DNA: TGTGCCAGCAGCTTGGGGACTAGCGGGAGGAGGGTAGATACGCAGTATTTT
length: 16; D: TRBD2; V: TRBV12-3/TRBV12-4; J: TRBJ2-1; size: few; CDR3: CASSPGTSRSVDEQFF; DNA: TGTGCCAGCAGTCCTGGGACTAGTCGTAGTGTGGATGAGCAGTTCTTC
length: 14; D: -; V: TRBV7-9; J: TRBJ2-6; size: few; CDR3: CASRGSSGANVLTF; DNA: TGTGCCTCCCGAGGGTCCTCTGGGGCCAACGTCCTGACTTTC
length: 15; D: TRBD1; V: TRBV28; J: TRBJ2-5; size: few; CDR3: CASSRQGFAQETQYF; DNA: TGTGCCAGCAGTCGACAGGGTTTCGCCCAAGAGACCCAGTACTTC
length: 16; D: -; V: TRBV7-2; J: TRBJ2-1; size: few; CDR3: CASSLEGEPSYNEQFF; DNA: TGTGCCAGCAGCTTAGAGGGGGAGCCATCCTACAATGAGCAGTTCTTC
length: 13; D: -; V: TRBV27; J: TRBJ2-7; size: few; CDR3: CASSFDRTNEQYF; DNA: TGTGCCAGCAGTTTCGACAGGACGAACGAGCAGTACTTC
length: 14; D: TRBD2; V: TRBV7-9; J: TRBJ2-2; size: -; CDR3: CASSRAGDTGELFF; DNA: TGTGCCAGCAGCCGGGCGGGGGACACCGGGGAGCTGTTTTTT
length: 17; D: -; V: TRBV27; J: TRBJ2-3; size: -; CDR3: CASSRSYPGGGTDTQYF; DNA: TGTGCCAGCAGCCGCTCCTATCCTGGGGGAGGCACAGATACGCAGTATTTT
length: 15; D: -; V: TRBV10-2; J: TRBJ2-3; size: few; CDR3: CASSPSLELTDTQYF; DNA: TGCGCCAGCAGCCCCAGTTTAGAACTCACAGATACGCAGTATTTT
length: 14; D: TRBD1; V: TRBV6-1; J: TRBJ2-7; size: -; CDR3: CASSVGGTGYEQYF; DNA: TGTGCCAGCAGTGTGGGAGGGACAGGGTACGAGCAGTACTTC
length: 13; D: -; V: TRBV7-8; J: TRBJ1-4; size: -; CDR3: CASSLIAGEKLFF; DNA: TGTGCCAGCAGCTTAATAGCGGGTGAAAAACTGTTTTTT
length: 15; D: TRBD1; V: TRBV18; J: TRBJ2-5; size: -; CDR3: CASSPYEGAQETQYF; DNA: TGTGCCAGCTCACCATACGAGGGGGCCCAAGAGACCCAGTACTTC
length: 15; D: TRBD2; V: TRBV29-1; J: TRBJ2-1; size: -; CDR3: CSVVKRERAYNEQFF; DNA: TGCAGCGTTGTAAAGCGGGAGAGGGCCTACAATGAGCAGTTCTTC
length: 15; D: -; V: TRBV20-1; J: TRBJ1-1; size: few; CDR3: CSARPPGRLNTEAFF; DNA: TGCAGTGCTAGACCTCCGGGACGATTAAACACTGAAGCTTTCTTT
length: 13; D: -; V: TRBV5-6; J: TRBJ2-7; size: -; CDR3: CASSWDISYEQYF; DNA: TGTGCCAGCAGCTGGGACATATCCTACGAGCAGTACTTC
length: 14; D: -; V: TRBV3-1; J: TRBJ2-5; size: -; CDR3: CASSPSGVRKAQYF; DNA: TGTGCCAGCAGTCCCTCGGGGGTTCGAAAGGCCCAGTACTTC
length: 14; D: TRBD2; V: TRBV9; J: TRBJ2-1; size: few; CDR3: CASSDGSGRDEQFF; DNA: TGTGCCAGCAGCGATGGTAGCGGGAGAGATGAGCAGTTCTTC
length: 16; D: TRBD2; V: TRBV10-2; J: TRBJ2-7; size: few; CDR3: CASSDTTSGNIFEQYF; DNA: TGCGCCAGCAGCGATACGACTAGCGGAAACATTTTTGAGCAGTACTTC
length: 13; D: -; V: TRBV7-9; J: TRBJ1-2; size: -; CDR3: CASGLTQNYGYTF; DNA: TGTGCCAGCGGCCTAACACAGAACTATGGCTACACCTTC
length: 17; D: -; V: TRBV3-1; J: TRBJ2-2; size: -; CDR3: CASSQGSRGLGTGELFF; DNA: TGTGCCAGCAGCCAAGGCTCTAGAGGGCTGGGCACCGGGGAGCTGTTTTTT
length: 16; D: TRBD2; V: TRBV5-1; J: TRBJ2-1; size: -; CDR3: CASSLTSGSVTNEQFF; DNA: TGCGCCAGCAGCTTGACTAGCGGGAGTGTAACCAATGAGCAGTTCTTC
length: 14; D: -; V: TRBV19; J: TRBJ1-4; size: -; CDR3: CASSILRTDEKLFF; DNA: TGTGCCAGTAGTATTCTCAGGACGGATGAAAAACTGTTTTTT
length: 15; D: -; V: TRBV11-2; J: TRBJ2-7; size: -; CDR3: CASSVRGGDTYEQYF; DNA: TGTGCCAGCAGCGTACGCGGTGGAGACACATACGAGCAGTACTTC
length: 15; D: -; V: TRBV24-1; J: TRBJ2-1; size: -; CDR3: CATSDPRASGIEQFF; DNA: TGTGCCACCAGTGATCCCCGGGCGAGCGGAATTGAGCAGTTCTTC
length: 15; D: -; V: TRBV7-8; J: TRBJ2-5; size: -; CDR3: CASSLAGTRQETQYF; DNA: TGTGCCAGCAGCTTAGCTGGGACAAGACAAGAGACCCAGTACTTC
length: 15; D: TRBD1; V: TRBV4-3; J: TRBJ1-1; size: few; CDR3: CASSQTGGSRTEAFF; DNA: TGCGCCAGCAGCCAAACAGGGGGCTCGAGGACTGAAGCTTTCTTT
length: 14; D: -; V: TRBV5-1; J: TRBJ1-6; size: -; CDR3: CASSLSGESSPLHF; DNA: TGCGCCAGCAGCTTGTCGGGGGAATCGTCACCCCTCCACTTT
length: 14; D: -; V: TRBV3-1; J: TRBJ2-7; size: -; CDR3: CASSHGQLSYEQYF; DNA: TGTGCCAGCAGCCACGGACAGTTGTCCTACGAGCAGTACTTC
length: 15; D: TRBD2; V: TRBV2; J: TRBJ2-7; size: few; CDR3: CASSPTSGLSYEQYF; DNA: TGTGCCAGCAGCCCTACTAGCGGACTCTCCTACGAGCAGTACTTC
length: 17; D: -; V: TRBV3-1; J: TRBJ2-1; size: -; CDR3: CASSPGVSRLTYNEQFF; DNA: TGTGCCAGCAGCCCAGGAGTCTCTCGTCTGACCTACAATGAGCAGTTCTTC
length: 16; D: -; V: TRBV12-3/TRBV12-4; J: TRBJ2-3; size: -; CDR3: CASSLGRASGKDTQYF; DNA: TGTGCCAGCAGTTTGGGCCGCGCCTCGGGAAAAGATACGCAGTATTTT
length: 15; D: -; V: TRBV3-1; J: TRBJ2-7; size: -; CDR3: CASSQGGLSYNEQYF; DNA: TGTGCCAGCAGCCAAGGTGGACTGTCCTACAATGAGCAGTACTTC
length: 20; D: -; V: TRBV21-1; J: TRBJ2-6; size: -; CDR3: CASSFLGVRLLRSGANVLTF; DNA: TGTGCCAGCAGCTTTCTGGGGGTTCGACTTCTTCGCTCTGGGGCCAACGTCCTGACTTTC
length: 15; D: -; V: TRBV7-9; J: TRBJ1-2; size: -; CDR3: CASSAPRGLEHGYTF; DNA: TGTGCCAGCAGCGCCCCCAGGGGTCTAGAACATGGCTACACCTTC
length: 15; D: TRBD2; V: TRBV5-5; J: TRBJ2-1; size: many; CDR3: CASSPGLAGVNEQFF; DNA: TGTGCCAGCAGCCCCGGACTAGCGGGAGTGAATGAGCAGTTCTTC
length: 15; D: TRBD2; V: TRBV7-9; J: TRBJ2-5; size: few; CDR3: CASSLPPGLVETQYF; DNA: TGTGCCAGCAGCCTCCCCCCGGGACTAGTAGAGACCCAGTACTTC
length: 15; D: -; V: TRBV12-3/TRBV12-4; J: TRBJ1-5; size: many; CDR3: CASSLHLGVSQPQHF; DNA: TGTGCCAGCAGTTTACATTTGGGGGTATCGCAGCCCCAGCATTTT
length: 14; D: TRBD1; V: TRBV6-5; J: TRBJ1-2; size: -; CDR3: CASSDRGRVGGYTF; DNA: TGTGCCAGCAGCGACAGGGGAAGGGTTGGTGGCTACACCTTC
length: 13; D: -; V: TRBV20-1; J: TRBJ2-7; size: few; CDR3: CSATALGPYEQYF; DNA: TGCAGTGCTACCGCATTGGGTCCCTACGAGCAGTACTTC
length: 15; D: TRBD1; V: TRBV24-1; J: TRBJ1-1; size: -; CDR3: CATSDPGTGSTEAFF; DNA: TGTGCCACCAGTGATCCAGGGACAGGGAGTACTGAAGCTTTCTTT
length: 15; D: -; V: TRBV29-1; J: TRBJ2-5; size: few; CDR3: CSVVAAAHRGETQYF; DNA: TGCAGCGTTGTCGCAGCGGCCCACAGAGGAGAGACCCAGTACTTC
length: 17; D: -; V: TRBV15; J: TRBJ2-5; size: -; CDR3: CATSRGGDPKGEETQYF; DNA: TGTGCCACCAGCAGAGGAGGGGACCCCAAAGGGGAAGAGACCCAGTACTTC
length: 14; D: -; V: TRBV2; J: TRBJ2-1; size: few; CDR3: CASSELGLGGEQFF; DNA: TGTGCCAGCAGTGAACTGGGCCTGGGAGGTGAGCAGTTCTTC
length: 12; D: TRBD1; V: TRBV5-6; J: TRBJ2-7; size: few; CDR3: CASSTGQREQYF; DNA: TGTGCCAGCAGCACGGGACAGCGCGAGCAGTACTTC
length: 17; D: -; V: TRBV5-1; J: TRBJ2-7; size: few; CDR3: CASSLYYLGSSYNEQYF; DNA: TGCGCCAGCAGCTTGTATTATCTTGGTAGCTCCTACAATGAGCAGTACTTC
length: 13; D: -; V: TRBV7-9; J: TRBJ2-7; size: -; CDR3: CASSRQGYGEQYF; DNA: TGTGCCAGCAGCCGTCAGGGGTACGGCGAGCAGTACTTC
length: 15; D: -; V: TRBV7-2; J: TRBJ2-5; size: -; CDR3: CASSLRDGSRETQYF; DNA: TGTGCCAGCAGCTTAAGGGACGGGAGTCGAGAGACCCAGTACTTC
length: 15; D: -; V: TRBV27; J: TRBJ2-5; size: few; CDR3: CASSATGQPTGTQYF; DNA: TGTGCCAGCAGTGCTACGGGACAACCGACGGGGACCCAGTACTTC